This entry lists 6 T cell receptor beta chains sequenced from one sample in a study of cytomegalovirus exposure and HLA in healthy donors. Amplification used 60 Vbeta primers and 13 Jbeta primers. Here immunoSEQ multiplex PCR was the method, and the copy in TCRdb shows in-frame clones only, minus some. The sample yields under 150,000 clones, around 83% seen once. Source material: PBMCs. The origin of the receptors is a woman between 45 and 65 years old in good health and CMV-seropositive.

The chain employs TRBV30 and TRBJ1-4, with TRBD1 as a possible D gene (6 bases). The V gene's germline CDR1 is GTSNPN and CDR2 SVGIG (reference sequence). Trimming removed 2 bases from V and 9 bases from J, with 16 bases in between. This CDR3 has 14 residues. This chain's CDR3 is CAWSWGGTRKKLFF. CDR3 bases: TGTGCCTGGAGTTGGGGGGGCACGAGGAAAAAACTGTTTTTT.

This clone is a singleton in its sample. The chain uses TRBV19 and TRBJ2-5; the D gene is possibly TRBD2 (6 bases). Germline values: CDR1 LNHDA, CDR2 SQIVND (reference sequence). Between the trimmed V and J ends, which lost 8 bases and 2 bases, there was a span of 21 bases. The CDR3 length is 16 residues. CDR3 residues: CASARRGAPEQETQYF. In DNA, the CDR3 is TGTGCCAGTGCCAGACGCGGGGCACCGGAACAAGAGACCCAGTACTTC.

This clone appeared a few times. The genes are TRBV18 and TRBJ1-3; unclear D gene. V shed 4 bases and J shed 8 bases, with 12 bases lying between them. Germline CDR1 KGHSH, CDR2 LQKENI. This CDR3 spans 13 amino acids. Here the CDR3 DNA reads TGTGCCAGCTCACGCACCGATGTAGACACCATATATTTT. Translating it yields CASSRTDVDTIYF.

The chain has TRBV29-1 and TRBJ1-1; 7 bases match TRBD1. The trim removed 4 bases at V and 3 bases at J, leaving 8 bases unmatched. This CDR3 has 14 residues. Looked up from germline, CDR1 is SQVTM and CDR2 is ANQGSEA. The CDR3 protein is CSVAEGALDTEAFF. For the CDR3, the DNA is TGCAGCGTTGCGGAGGGGGCGCTGGACACTGAAGCTTTCTTT. The full variable domain, in which reference TRBV29-1 and TRBJ1-1 provide the parts outside the CDR3, is SAVISQKPSRDICQRGTSLTIQCQVDSQVTMMFWYRQQPGQSLTLIATANQGSEATYESGFVIDKFPISRPNLTFSTLTVSNMSPEDSSIYLCSVAEGALDTEAFFGQGTRLTVV.

CDR3 bases: TGTGCCAGCAGCCGCGGGGGGGCCGTCGAGCAGTACTTC. This gives the protein CASSRGGAVEQYF. This rearrangement joins TRBV7-9 to TRBJ2-7, with TRBD2 identical over 9 bases. The V and J ends lost 5 bases and 6 bases, in that order; junction bases with no gene match: 5. CDR3 length equals 13 residues. Germline V lookup: CDR1 SEHNR, CDR2 FQNEAQ (reference sequence).

V is TRBV7-8 and J is TRBJ2-7; TRBD2 matches 7 bases. Germline CDR1 and CDR2: SGHVS and FQNEAQ. V lost 5 bases to trimming and J lost 2 bases; unmatched junction nucleotides: 9. The length of the CDR3 is 15 residues. The DNA of the CDR3 is TGTGCCAGCAGCCTTGGGGGAGGGGAAGCCTACGAGCAGTACTTC. Translating gives CASSLGGGEAYEQYF.